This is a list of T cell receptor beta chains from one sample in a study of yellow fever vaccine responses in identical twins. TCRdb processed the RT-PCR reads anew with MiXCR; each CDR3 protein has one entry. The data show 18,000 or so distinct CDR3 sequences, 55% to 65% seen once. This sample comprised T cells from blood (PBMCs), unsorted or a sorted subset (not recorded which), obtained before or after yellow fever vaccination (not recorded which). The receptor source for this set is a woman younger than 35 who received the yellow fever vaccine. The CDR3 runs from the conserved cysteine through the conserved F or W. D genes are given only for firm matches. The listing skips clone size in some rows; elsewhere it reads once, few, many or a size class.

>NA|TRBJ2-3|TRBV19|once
CASRVSRDSTDTQYF
TGTGCCAGTAGAGTTTCGAGGGACAGCACAGATACGCAGTATTTT
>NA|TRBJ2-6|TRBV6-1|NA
CASREGGSGANVLTF
TGTGCCAGCAGGGAAGGGGGCTCTGGGGCCAACGTCCTGACTTTC
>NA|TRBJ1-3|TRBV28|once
CASSQGKARLNTIYF
TGTGCCAGCAGTCAGGGTAAAGCTCGGTTAAACACCATATATTTT
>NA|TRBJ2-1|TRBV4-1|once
CASSQISGNEQFF
TGCGCCAGCAGCCAAATTAGCGGAAATGAACAGTTCTTC
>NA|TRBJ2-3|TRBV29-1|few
CSVVLGGTDTQYF
TGCAGCGTTGTTCTAGGGGGCACAGATACGCAGTATTTT
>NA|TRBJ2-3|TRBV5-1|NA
CASSSNYWDTQYF
TGCGCCAGCAGCTCTAATTATTGGGATACGCAGTATTTT
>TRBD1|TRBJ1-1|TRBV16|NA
CASSPKDRVGTEAFF
TGTGCCAGCAGCCCCAAAGACAGGGTGGGGACTGAAGCTTTCTTT
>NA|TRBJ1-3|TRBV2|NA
CASGEEYSGNTIYF
TGTGCCAGCGGGGAGGAGTACTCTGGAAACACCATATATTTT
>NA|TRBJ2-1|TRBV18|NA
CASSPAVSRGNEQFF
TGTGCCAGCTCACCCGCCGTATCGAGGGGCAATGAGCAGTTCTTC
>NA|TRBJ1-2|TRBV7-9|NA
CASSLDRDGYTF
TGTGCCAGCAGCTTAGACCGGGATGGCTACACCTTC
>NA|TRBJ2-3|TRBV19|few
CASSTWDVQEADTQYF
TGTGCCAGTAGTACGTGGGACGTCCAGGAGGCAGATACGCAGTATTTT
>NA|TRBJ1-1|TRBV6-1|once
CASSERGKGVTEAFF
TGTGCCAGCAGTGAAAGGGGTAAGGGGGTCACTGAAGCTTTCTTT
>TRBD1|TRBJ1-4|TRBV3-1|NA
CASSLNGQAGDEKLFF
TGTGCCAGCAGCCTAAACGGACAGGCGGGGGATGAAAAACTGTTTTTT
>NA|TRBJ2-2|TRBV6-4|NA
CASTPGGDTGELFF
TGTGCCAGCACACCGGGGGGCGACACCGGGGAGCTGTTTTTT
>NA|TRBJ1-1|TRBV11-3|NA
CASTGNWTPRTEAFF
TGTGCCAGCACTGGTAACTGGACTCCAAGGACTGAAGCTTTCTTT
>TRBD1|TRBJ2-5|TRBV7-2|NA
CASSRQGAQETQYF
TGTGCCAGCAGCAGACAGGGGGCACAAGAGACCCAGTACTTC
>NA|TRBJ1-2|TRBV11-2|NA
CASSLGAGSTYGYTF
TGTGCCAGCAGCTTAGGGGCAGGATCAACCTATGGCTACACCTTC
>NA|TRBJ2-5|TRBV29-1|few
CSVQRASPQETQYF
TGCAGCGTACAGCGGGCAAGCCCCCAAGAGACCCAGTACTTC
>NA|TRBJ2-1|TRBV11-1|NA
CASSLAGVMNNEQFF
TGTGCCAGCAGCTTAGCGGGGGTCATGAACAATGAGCAGTTCTTC
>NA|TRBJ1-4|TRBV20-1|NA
CSARGVEKLFF
TGCAGTGCTAGAGGGGTTGAAAAACTGTTTTTT
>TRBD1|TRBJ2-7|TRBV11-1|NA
CASSLGTGRYEQYF
TGTGCCAGCAGCTTAGGGACAGGGCGCTACGAGCAGTACTTC
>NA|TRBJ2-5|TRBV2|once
CASRYPLTGDQETQYF
TGTGCCAGCAGGTACCCGTTGACAGGCGATCAAGAGACCCAGTACTTC
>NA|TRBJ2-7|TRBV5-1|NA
CASSPGDKAYEQYF
TGCGCCAGCAGCCCTGGGGACAAAGCCTACGAGCAGTACTTC
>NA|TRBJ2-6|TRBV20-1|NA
CSARQKGGGANVLTF
TGCAGTGCTAGACAGAAGGGTGGTGGGGCCAACGTCCTGACTTTC
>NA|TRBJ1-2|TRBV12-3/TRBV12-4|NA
CASSPLPTATYGYTF
TGTGCCAGCAGTCCCCTTCCGACAGCTACCTATGGCTACACCTTC
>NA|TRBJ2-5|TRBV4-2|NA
CASSSSGGGETQYF
TGTGCCAGCAGCAGTTCCGGTGGGGGGGAGACCCAGTACTTC
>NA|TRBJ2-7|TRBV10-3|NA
CAIRSAEHYEQYF
TGTGCCATCAGGTCTGCGGAACACTACGAGCAGTACTTC
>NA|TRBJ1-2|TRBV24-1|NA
CATSDPAGSYGYTF
TGTGCCACCAGTGACCCTGCGGGGTCTTATGGCTACACCTTC
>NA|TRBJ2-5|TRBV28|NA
CANKSQNKYQETQYF
TGTGCCAACAAGAGCCAAAATAAGTACCAAGAGACCCAGTACTTC
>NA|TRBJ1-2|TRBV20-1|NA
CSAQTPEYGYTF
TGCAGTGCCCAGACACCGGAGTATGGCTACACCTTC
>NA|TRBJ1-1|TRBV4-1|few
CASSPRGGYTEAFF
TGCGCCAGCAGCCCCCGGGGGGGTTACACTGAAGCTTTCTTT
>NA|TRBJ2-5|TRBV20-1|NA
CSARDGDGRQETQYF
TGCAGTGCTAGAGACGGAGATGGGAGACAAGAGACCCAGTACTTC
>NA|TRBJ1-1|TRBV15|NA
CATSRDSTEAFF
TGTGCCACCAGCAGAGATAGCACTGAAGCTTTCTTT
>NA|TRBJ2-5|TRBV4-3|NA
CASSQGVQETQYF
TGCGCCAGCAGCCAAGGGGTCCAAGAGACCCAGTACTTC
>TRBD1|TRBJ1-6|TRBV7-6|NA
CASSFGSGRGNSPLHF
TGTGCCAGCAGCTTCGGATCGGGCAGGGGGAATTCACCCCTCCACTTT
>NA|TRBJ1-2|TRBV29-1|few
CSGRAGDYGYTF
TGCAGCGGGCGCGCAGGGGATTATGGCTACACCTTC
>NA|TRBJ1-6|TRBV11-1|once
CASSHGLSWSSYNSPLHF
TGTGCCAGCAGTCATGGACTGAGTTGGAGCTCCTATAATTCACCCCTCCACTTT
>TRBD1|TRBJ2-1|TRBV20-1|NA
CSARDRDRGYNEQFF
TGCAGTGCTAGAGATAGGGACAGGGGATACAATGAGCAGTTCTTC
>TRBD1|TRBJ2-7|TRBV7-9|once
CASSIGTGDYEQYF
TGTGCCAGCAGCATCGGGACAGGGGACTACGAGCAGTACTTC
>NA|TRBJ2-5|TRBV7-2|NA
CASSLTGATQYF
TGTGCCAGCAGTTTGACCGGGGCGACCCAGTACTTC
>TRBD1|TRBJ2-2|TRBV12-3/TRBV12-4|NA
CASSLGTGNTGELFF
TGTGCCAGCAGTTTGGGGACAGGGAACACCGGGGAGCTGTTTTTT
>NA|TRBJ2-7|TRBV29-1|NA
CSVVNTYEQYF
TGCAGCGTTGTTAATACCTACGAGCAGTACTTC
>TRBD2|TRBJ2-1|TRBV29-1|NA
CSVLRLALFGEQFF
TGCAGCGTCCTCCGACTAGCTTTGTTCGGTGAGCAGTTCTTC
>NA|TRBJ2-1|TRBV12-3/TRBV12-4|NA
CASRGTGVYNEQFF
TGTGCCAGCAGAGGGACTGGGGTTTACAATGAGCAGTTCTTC